These 24 T cell receptor beta chains came from one sample sequenced in a study of shared clonotypes between healthy human individuals. The table came from immunoSEQ multiplex PCR; TCRdb's copy has only in-frame clones and leaves some out. The table has 950,000 to 1,100,000 clones, about 80% seen once; the top ten hold 0.5% to 0.65%. Material: memory CD4+ T cells from PBMCs. Subset defined: CD45RA-negative fraction. These receptors were taken from a young man in good health. Some clones in this sample may be carry-over from other donors' samples.

This clone came up many times. The chain is built from TRBV30 and TRBJ2-3, with no clear D. This CDR3 comprises 11 residues. Germline CDR1 reads GTSNPN; CDR2 reads SVGIG (reference sequence). Trimming removed 6 bases at V and 9 bases at J, with 13 bases between. The CDR3 loop is CACSLSHTQYF. CDR3 nucleotides: TGTGCCTGTTCCCTAAGCCACACGCAGTATTTT.

This chain links TRBV2 with TRBJ2-1; 7 positions agree with TRBD1. V gave up 6 bases and J gave up 2 bases; unmatched junction bases: 7. Germline lookup yields CDR1 SNHLY and CDR2 FYNNEI. CDR3 length: 15 residues. CDR3 in amino acids: CASREGTDTYNEQFF. In DNA form, the CDR3 reads TGTGCCAGCAGAGAGGGGACAGATACCTACAATGAGCAGTTCTTC. Drawing the rest from reference TRBV2 and TRBJ2-1, the complete variable domain is EPEVTQTPSHQVTQMGQEVILRCVPISNHLYFYWYRQILGQKVEFLVSFYNNEISEKSEIFDDQFSVERPDGSNFTLKIRSTKLEDSAMYFCASREGTDTYNEQFFGPGTRLTVL.

The chain couples TRBV6-5 to TRBJ1-2, with 8 bases fitting TRBD1. V shed 7 bases, J shed 4 bases, and the junction held 11 bases outside the gene matches. Germline lookup yields CDR1 MNHEY and CDR2 SVGAGI. This CDR3 has 15 residues. CDR3 loop: CASTERSGGVYGYTF. The CDR3 DNA follows: TGTGCCAGCACCGAGCGTTCAGGGGGCGTCTATGGCTACACCTTC.

The rearrangement joins TRBV5-1 to TRBJ2-5; D is perhaps TRBD2 (6 bases). CDR1 is SGHRS and CDR2 is YFSETQ in the germline V gene. The ends were cut back, 4 bases at V and 7 bases at J, with 23 bases in the middle. This CDR3 region has 16 residues. For the CDR3, the DNA is TGCGCCAGCAGCGACCGGGCCGCCTCATACGGGGGGACCCAGTACTTC. It specifies CASSDRAASYGGTQYF. The variable domain in full, with the rest retrieved from reference TRBV5-1 and TRBJ2-5, is KAGVTQTPRYLIKTRGQQVTLSCSPISGHRSVSWYQQTPGQGLQFLFEYFSETQRNKGNFPGRFSGRQFSNSRSEMNVSTLELGDSALYLCASSDRAASYGGTQYFGPGTRLLVL.

This CDR3 reads CASSAGNSPLHF. In nucleotides, the CDR3 is TGTGCCAGCAGTGCAGGGAATTCACCCCTCCACTTT. V usage is TRBV6-5 and J usage is TRBJ1-6; TRBD1 is a possible D gene (5 bases). The CDR3 is made up of 12 amino acids. The germline V and J ends were trimmed by 5 bases and 7 bases, with 6 bases remaining between them. Germline CDR1 MNHEY, CDR2 SVGAGI.

This chain joins TRBV29-1 and TRBJ1-2; no definite D call. From germline, CDR1 is SQVTM and CDR2 ANQGSEA. The CDR3 loop spans 12 amino acids. Between the trimmed V and J ends, which lost 0 bases and 5 bases, there was a span of 7 bases. Here the CDR3 DNA reads TGCAGCGTTGAAGATTGGCGTTATGGCTACACCTTC. The encoded protein is CSVEDWRYGYTF.

V usage is TRBV7-9 and J usage is TRBJ2-1; 9 bases line up with TRBD2. V lost 1 base and J lost 3; bases outside the gene matches: 1. Germline values: CDR1 SEHNR, CDR2 FQNEAQ (reference sequence). CDR3 size: 15 residues. The CDR3 bases are TGTGCCAGCAGCTTAGGGACTAGCGACTACAATGAGCAGTTCTTC. Protein product: CASSLGTSDYNEQFF.

This rearrangement joins TRBV20-1 to TRBJ1-4; D not resolved. The CDR3 extends over 11 amino acids. The germline CDR1 and CDR2 sequences are DFQATT and SNEGSKA (reference sequence). In DNA, the CDR3 is TGCAGCGGCGGCGCGGATGAAAAACTGTTTTTT. This encodes CSGGADEKLFF.

The chain couples TRBV9 to TRBJ2-7, with 10 bases fitting TRBD1. Trimming took 3 bases from V and 4 from J; bases not matched to a gene: 10. The CDR3 has 16 residues. CDR1 is SGDLS, CDR2 YYNGEE, per germline. The CDR3 sequence: CASSASPGQGLYEQYF. The DNA for the CDR3 is TGTGCCAGCAGCGCTTCCCCGGGACAGGGGTTATACGAGCAGTACTTC. Drawing the rest from reference TRBV9 and TRBJ2-7, the complete variable domain is DSGVTQTPKHLITATGQRVTLRCSPRSGDLSVYWYQQSLDQGLQFLIQYYNGEERAKGNILERFSAQQFPDLHSELNLSSLELGDSALYFCASSASPGQGLYEQYFGPGTRLTVT.

On this clone itself: With only one base between it and a far larger clone, this is likely a read error. Other nucleotide sequences in the sample specify the same CDR3. The chain couples TRBV30 to TRBJ1-5; D not resolved. Germline CDR1 is GTSNPN and CDR2 is SVGIG (reference sequence). The CDR3 consists of 15 residues. CDR3 coding DNA: TGTGCCTGGAGTGCTCGTGGCCTTTACAATCAGCCCCAGCACTTT. This translates into CAWSARGLYNQPQHF.

This chain links TRBV6-7 with TRBJ1-5; 8 positions match TRBD1. TRBV6-7 qualifies as an ORF whose function is uncertain. With V trimmed by 4 bases and J by 4 bases, 6 bases remained unmatched. The CDR3 consists of 15 residues. The CDR3 loop reads CASSWSGGLNQPQHF. The CDR3, as DNA: TGTGCCAGCAGTTGGTCAGGGGGCTTAAATCAGCCCCAGCATTTT.

The chain's CDR3 is CASRPTGEEGYTF. CDR3 sequence (DNA): TGTGCCAGCAGACCCACAGGGGAGGAGGGCTACACCTTC. V usage is TRBV28 and J usage is TRBJ1-2; 7 bases align to TRBD1. The V gene's germline CDR1 is MDHEN and CDR2 SYDVKM. After removal of 6 bases from V and 8 bases from J, the junction contained 9 bases not matched to a gene. The CDR3 spans 13 residues.

The chain combines TRBV2 with TRBJ1-3; a possible D gene is TRBD1 (6 bases). The CDR3 loop spans 14 amino acids. The germline V gene encodes CDR1 SNHLY and CDR2 FYNNEI. V dropped 7 bases and J dropped 0 bases, with 10 bases sitting between them. In DNA, the CDR3 is TGTGCCAGCAAGGGGACATTCTCTGGAAACACCATATATTTT. Protein sequence: CASKGTFSGNTIYF. Drawing the rest from reference TRBV2 and TRBJ1-3, the complete variable domain is EPEVTQTPSHQVTQMGQEVILRCVPISNHLYFYWYRQILGQKVEFLVSFYNNEISEKSEIFDDQFSVERPDGSNFTLKIRSTKLEDSAMYFCASKGTFSGNTIYFGEGSWLTVV.

This chain connects TRBV27 to TRBJ2-2; 13 positions match TRBD2. Germline CDR1 is MNHEY and CDR2 is SMNVEV (reference sequence). The J segment lost 4 bases and the V segment lost 3 bases, leaving 17 bases of the junction unmatched. CDR3 size: 21 residues. CDR3 DNA sequence: TGTGCCAGCAGTTTTCCCACTCGAGGACTAGCGGGAGAGCTATTCACCGGGGAGCTGTTTTTT. Translation: CASSFPTRGLAGELFTGELFF.

This sequence joins TRBV5-1 and TRBJ1-4; D ambiguous. The CDR3 is 15 residues long. Trimming took 6 bases from V and 0 from J, leaving 12 bases between them. Germline V gene data show CDR1 as SGHRS and CDR2 as YFSETQ. The CDR3 sequence: CASNQGLATNEKLFF. The CDR3 DNA sequence: TGCGCCAGCAATCAAGGGCTTGCAACTAATGAAAAACTGTTTTTT.

This clone was observed a handful of times. The chain uses TRBV9 and TRBJ1-1; D not resolved. Germline assignment: CDR1 SGDLS and CDR2 YYNGEE. V gave up 4 bases and J gave up 0 bases, with 10 bases separating them. There are 14 residues in the CDR3. This CDR3 is CASSLDLMNTEAFF. The CDR3, as DNA: TGTGCCAGCAGCCTGGACCTCATGAACACTGAAGCTTTCTTT.

The chain is built from TRBV28 and TRBJ1-2; TRBD1 aligns across 9 bases. The CDR3 contains 13 residues. From germline, CDR1 is MDHEN and CDR2 SYDVKM. J was trimmed by 9 bases and V by 2 bases; bases with no gene match: 4. The CDR3 sequence: CASSLGTGYSYTF. As DNA, the CDR3 is TGTGCCAGCAGTTTAGGGACAGGGTATAGCTACACCTTC.

The chain is built from TRBV28 and TRBJ1-2, with D possibly matching TRBD1 (5 bases). Looked up from germline, CDR1 is MDHEN and CDR2 is SYDVKM. Trimming shortened V by 5 bases and J by 1 base, and 14 bases separated the two germline ends. This CDR3 has 15 residues. Here the CDR3 reads CASSPHGGVNYGYTF. The CDR3 DNA reads as TGTGCCAGCAGTCCGCACGGGGGGGTTAACTATGGCTACACCTTC.

The V and J genes are TRBV30 and TRBJ2-7; D not certain. V was cut by 4 bases and J by 5 bases, with 9 bases left in between. CDR3 length: 11 residues. Germline V gene data show CDR1 as GTSNPN and CDR2 as SVGIG (reference sequence). The CDR3 protein is CAWTDRDEQYF. The CDR3 nucleotides are TGTGCCTGGACCGATCGAGACGAGCAGTACTTC.

This chain connects TRBV18 to TRBJ1-6; TRBD1 is a possible D gene (5 bases). From germline, CDR1 is KGHSH and CDR2 LQKENI. Trimming removed 6 bases from V and 8 bases from J, with 14 bases in between. This CDR3 is built from 14 residues. In DNA form, the CDR3 reads TGTGCCAGCTCCCAGAGCGGGGGAGATTCACCCCTCCACTTT. Translating it yields CASSQSGGDSPLHF.

This clone was seen only a few times. The rearrangement uses TRBV11-3 and TRBJ2-7, with D unclear. Germline CDR1 is SGHNT and CDR2 is YENEEA. Trimming took 5 bases from V and 1 from J, leaving 12 bases between them. The length of the CDR3 is 14 residues. This CDR3 is CASSPAAISYEQYF. The CDR3 DNA is TGTGCCAGCAGCCCCGCCGCCATTTCCTACGAGCAGTACTTC.

The chain couples TRBV28 to TRBJ1-1; possibly TRBD1 for D (5 bases). This CDR3 has 12 residues. Between the trimmed V and J ends, which lost 10 bases and 6 bases, there was a span of 15 bases. CDR1 is MDHEN and CDR2 is SYDVKM in the germline V gene. CDR3 nucleotides: TGTGCCACCGGGGCCGGTAACGCTGAAGCTTTCTTT. Translated: CATGAGNAEAFF.

This chain joins TRBV6-1 and TRBJ1-2; TRBD1 matches 9 bases. The CDR3 loop spans 15 amino acids. The V gene's germline CDR1 is MNHNS and CDR2 SASEGT. Unmatched junction bases numbered 15, after V lost 8 bases and J lost 8 bases. The CDR3 nucleotides are TGTGCCAGCTCCCTGGGTAGACAGGGGGGACGAGGCTACACCTTC. It yields the protein CASSLGRQGGRGYTF.

The sample holds many counts of this clone. The chain uses TRBV27 and TRBJ2-7; 9 nucleotides line up with TRBD1. The CDR3 totals 14 residues. V was pared by 3 bases and J by 7 bases, with 7 bases of the junction left unmatched. The V gene's germline CDR1 is MNHEY and CDR2 SMNVEV (reference sequence). The CDR3 protein is CASSFGQGRGEQYF. For the CDR3, the DNA is TGTGCCAGCAGTTTTGGACAGGGGAGAGGAGAGCAGTACTTC.